A selection of T cell receptor beta chains follows, all from one sample in a study of shared clonotypes between healthy human individuals. Produced via immunoSEQ multiplex PCR; TCRdb's table is partial and in-frame only. Found here are roughly 500,000 clones, about 82% of them singletons; the top ten hold about an eighth. Sequencing was done on a sample of PBMCs. These receptors were taken from a middle-aged woman in good health. Some clones in this sample may be carry-over from other donors' samples. Both conserved end residues are part of each CDR3.

CDR3 length: 14; V gene: TRBV19; J gene: TRBJ1-1; CDR3 protein: CASSTYIMNTEAFF
CDR3 length: 14; V gene: TRBV2; J gene: TRBJ1-5; CDR3 protein: CASKREVGNQPQHF
CDR3 length: 13; V gene: TRBV18; J gene: TRBJ1-1; CDR3 protein: CASSKSENTEAFF
CDR3 length: 17; V gene: TRBV18; J gene: TRBJ2-6; CDR3 protein: CASSPTSLGSGANVLTF
CDR3 length: 16; V gene: TRBV10-3; J gene: TRBJ2-1; CDR3 protein: CAISTSGRATYNEQFF
CDR3 length: 14; V gene: TRBV11-2; J gene: TRBJ1-2; CDR3 protein: CTSRSDRANYGYTF
CDR3 length: 18; V gene: TRBV5-4; J gene: TRBJ2-5; CDR3 protein: CASSLDPSVELAGETQYF
CDR3 length: 15; V gene: TRBV13; J gene: TRBJ2-7; CDR3 protein: CASSDVTSGSYEQYF
CDR3 length: 13; V gene: TRBV10-3; J gene: TRBJ1-2; CDR3 protein: CAISEGGPWGYTF
CDR3 length: 12; V gene: TRBV6-5; J gene: TRBJ1-1; CDR3 protein: CATAGENTEAFF
CDR3 length: 14; V gene: TRBV27; J gene: TRBJ1-1; CDR3 protein: CASRPTGTNTEAFF
CDR3 length: 16; V gene: TRBV5-1; J gene: TRBJ2-7; CDR3 protein: CASSRGTLDGTYEQYF
CDR3 length: 11; V gene: TRBV15; J gene: TRBJ2-7; CDR3 protein: CATSGSYEQYF
CDR3 length: 18; V gene: TRBV4-3; J gene: TRBJ1-2; CDR3 protein: CASSQALVTEGAGYGYTF
CDR3 length: 15; V gene: TRBV27; J gene: TRBJ2-7; CDR3 protein: CASSAGTSGLGEQYF
CDR3 length: 14; V gene: TRBV2; J gene: .; CDR3 protein: CASRGSGREYEQYF
CDR3 length: 15; V gene: TRBV6-1; J gene: TRBJ2-7; CDR3 protein: CASRLDRGGSYEQYF
CDR3 length: 14; V gene: TRBV19; J gene: TRBJ2-5; CDR3 protein: CASSIMASIETQYF
CDR3 length: 16; V gene: TRBV7-2; J gene: TRBJ2-5; CDR3 protein: CASSLAAGVRQETQYF
CDR3 length: 15; V gene: TRBV28; J gene: TRBJ2-3; CDR3 protein: CASIPGTGVTDTQYF
CDR3 length: 13; V gene: TRBV7-9; J gene: TRBJ2-2; CDR3 protein: CASSPVILGELFF
CDR3 length: 12; V gene: TRBV2; J gene: TRBJ1-2; CDR3 protein: CASSLEQGGYTF
CDR3 length: 17; V gene: TRBV28; J gene: TRBJ1-5; CDR3 protein: CASSLRGGGYSNQPQHF
CDR3 length: 13; V gene: TRBV30; J gene: TRBJ1-6; CDR3 protein: CAWSVNRNSPLHF
CDR3 length: 15; V gene: TRBV5-4; J gene: TRBJ1-2; CDR3 protein: CASSLAGTGVYGYTF